This TCR beta chain was sequenced in a study of response to subunit inactivated influenza vaccine. Trimming took 4 bases from V and 5 from J, leaving 11 bases between them. Germline CDR1 and CDR2: SGHTA and FQGNSA. The CDR3 loop spans 13 amino acids. TCRdb reprocessed the RT-PCR reads with MiXCR, giving one entry per CDR3 protein. The table shows roughly 550,000 distinct CDR3 sequences, with approximately 22% occurring only once. The sample was also reused in another study, on T cells expressing NK-cell markers. This second study notes: 5'RACE template switching with UMIs generated TCR beta cDNA. Most of the eight sequenced donors were HCMV-seropositive; one was seronegative. Sorting was restricted to alpha-beta TCR T cells by an anti-gamma-delta TCR antibody in several experiments. Each of 6 or 7 donors carried dominant NKG2C+ clonotypes accounting for about 1.0-7.0% of CD8+ T cells. These clonotypes, the leaders elsewhere, also led the CD3+CD56-NKG2C+ fraction in a handful of donors.

Source: CD4+ T cells sorted from PBMCs, taken 12 days after vaccination. This TCR was sampled from a middle-aged man who received an inactivated influenza vaccine. This chain connects TRBV7-2 to TRBJ2-5; D tentatively reads TRBD1 or TRBD2 (6 bases each). CDR3 sequence (DNA): TGTGCCAGCAGCTGGGGGGCGAGGGAGACCCAGTACTTC. It specifies CASSWGARETQYF.